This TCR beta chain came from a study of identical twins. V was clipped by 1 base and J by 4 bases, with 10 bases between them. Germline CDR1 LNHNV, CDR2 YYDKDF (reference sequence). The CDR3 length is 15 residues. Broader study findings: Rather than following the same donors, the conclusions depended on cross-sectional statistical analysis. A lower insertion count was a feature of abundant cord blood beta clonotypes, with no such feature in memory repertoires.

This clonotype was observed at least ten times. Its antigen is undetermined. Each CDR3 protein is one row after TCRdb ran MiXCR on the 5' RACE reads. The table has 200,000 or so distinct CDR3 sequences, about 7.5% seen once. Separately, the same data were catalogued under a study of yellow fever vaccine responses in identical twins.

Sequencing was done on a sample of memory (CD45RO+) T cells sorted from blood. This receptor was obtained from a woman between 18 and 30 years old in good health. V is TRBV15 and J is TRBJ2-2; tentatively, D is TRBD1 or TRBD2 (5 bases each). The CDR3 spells CATSRGWGTTGELFF. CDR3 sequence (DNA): TGTGCCACCAGCAGAGGCTGGGGGACCACCGGGGAGCTGTTTTTT.